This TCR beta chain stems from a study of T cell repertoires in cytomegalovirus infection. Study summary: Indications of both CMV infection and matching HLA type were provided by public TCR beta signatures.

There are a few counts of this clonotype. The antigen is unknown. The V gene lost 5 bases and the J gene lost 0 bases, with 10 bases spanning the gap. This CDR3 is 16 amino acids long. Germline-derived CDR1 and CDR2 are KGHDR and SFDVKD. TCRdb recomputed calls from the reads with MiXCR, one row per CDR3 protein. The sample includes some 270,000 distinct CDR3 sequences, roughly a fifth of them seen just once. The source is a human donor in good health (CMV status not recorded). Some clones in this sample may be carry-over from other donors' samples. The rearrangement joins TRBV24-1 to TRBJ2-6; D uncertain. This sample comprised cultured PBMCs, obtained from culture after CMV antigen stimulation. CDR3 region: CATSGMGFSGANVLTF. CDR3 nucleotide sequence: TGTGCCACCAGTGGGATGGGCTTCTCTGGGGCCAACGTCCTGACTTTC.